This is a list of T cell receptor beta chains from one sample in a study of chemoradiotherapy in HPV16-positive cancers. Profiling relied on immunoSEQ multiplex PCR, and the TCRdb table lists in-frame clones only, not all of them. The table records about 24,000 clones, about 90% of them present only once. The material sequenced was blood, taken from a patient who underwent chemoradiotherapy. The receptor set was obtained from a human donor with HPV-associated anogenital cancer. Each CDR3 is given with its conserved first and last residue.

j_call v_call cdr3_aa
TRBJ1-3 TRBV2 CASSGSSGNTIYF
TRBJ2-7 TRBV9 CASSVGGGTYEQYF
TRBJ2-7 TRBV30 CAWTSGNYEQYF
TRBJ2-4 TRBV19 CASSMRQEGNIQYF
TRBJ2-7 TRBV30 CAWEGRGRYGEQYF
TRBJ2-7 TRBV6-5 CASSPPGGGYEQYF
NA TRBV15 CATSRDSRYEQYF
TRBJ2-2 TRBV5-6 CASSSAFVNTGELFF
TRBJ2-3 TRBV11-2 CASSRVGAGLGTDTQYF
TRBJ2-2 TRBV4-2 CASSLLGQGAAGELFF
TRBJ1-4 TRBV9 CASSVGNGLATNEKLFF
TRBJ1-5 TRBV7-2 CASSLGGLRGNQPQHF
TRBJ2-3 TRBV27 CASSSRRADGVADTQYF
TRBJ2-3 TRBV5-1 CASSAGLAGRTDTQYF
TRBJ1-4 TRBV19 CASRHSVATNEKLFF
TRBJ1-5 TRBV30 CAWSPRMAAGNQPQHF
TRBJ1-1 TRBV6-1 CASSAPRGIHAEAFF
TRBJ2-7 TRBV19 CASSAEGAYEQYF
TRBJ1-2 TRBV29-1 CSVGGEGLGNYGYTF
TRBJ2-1 TRBV6-6 CASSYSGGRGINEQFF
TRBJ2-2 TRBV9 CASSVALAGRTGELFF
TRBJ2-1 TRBV6-1 CASSERGGRSYNEQFF
TRBJ2-2 TRBV2 CASSVAVPGELFF
TRBJ1-6 TRBV4-1 CASSQGQGINSPLHF
TRBJ1-2 TRBV4-2 CASSQVGVQDGGYTF
TRBJ1-2 TRBV29-1 CSPEVGNYGYTF
TRBJ1-5 TRBV7-9 CASSLEGLPQHF
TRBJ1-5 TRBV6-5 CASSSDRDQPQHF
TRBJ1-2 TRBV19 CASMRDRGPSNYGYTF
TRBJ2-7 TRBV5-8 CANQQGLENEQYF
TRBJ1-2 TRBV7-2 CASSSGGTVYGYTF
TRBJ2-7 TRBV4-1 CASSQGGLVGEQYF
TRBJ2-7 TRBV7-9 CASSSRVSYEQYF
TRBJ2-5 TRBV6-5 CASSLPGTGGQTQYF
TRBJ1-5 TRBV7-8 CASSFGSGEDQPQHF
TRBJ1-2 TRBV9 CASSSARRTPNYGYTF
TRBJ2-7 TRBV5-5 CASSREATYEQYF
TRBJ2-5 TRBV5-6 CASNPPPGTNPKETQYF
TRBJ1-4 TRBV4-3 CASSQDRGTGDEKLFF
TRBJ1-3 TRBV30 CAFLLRGSGNTIYF
TRBJ2-7 TRBV5-8 CASAPWTYEQYF
TRBJ2-2 TRBV19 CASSVGQNTGELFF
TRBJ1-2 TRBV4-3 CASSQDYGRRTYGYTF
TRBJ1-1 TRBV7-6 CASSLAWGAFF
TRBJ2-2 TRBV9 CASSVSAGVVGELFF
TRBJ2-7 TRBV14 CASSPGGGGIYEQYF
TRBJ1-5 TRBV5-6 CASSLRQGHSGQPQHF
TRBJ1-3 TRBV19 CASRQGPGNTIYF
TRBJ1-6 TRBV6-6 CASSEGGVALHF
TRBJ1-3 TRBV11-2 CASSLEPDGNTIYF
TRBJ1-6 TRBV5-4 CASSLETVTSYNSPLHF
TRBJ2-1 TRBV10-3 CAIRTTRGEQFF